This section outlines one TCR beta chain sequence together with its context. CDR1 is MNHEY and CDR2 is SVGAGI in the germline V gene. V lost 10 bases and J lost 5, with 15 bases in between. The CDR3 totals 12 residues. Repertoires were generated with immunoSEQ multiplex PCR, while TCRdb's copy carries only in-frame clones and drops some. The sample shows around 170,000 clones, roughly 80% of them seen only once. These data originate in a study of blood T cell repertoires in COVID-19. The chain employs TRBV6-5 and TRBJ2-7; D unclear. Sequenced material: PBMCs or T cells enriched from blood (not recorded which). The clonotype originates from a woman between 45 and 65 years old who had recovered from COVID-19. Here the CDR3 DNA reads TGTGCCACCGCGTCGGGTCTTAACGAGCAGTACTTC. This encodes CATASGLNEQYF.